The clone carrying this TCR beta chain occurred once. This specimen comes from a study of cytomegalovirus exposure and HLA in healthy donors. The CDR3 has 13 residues. The V gene's germline CDR1 is SQVTM and CDR2 ANQGSEA. Trimming cost V 7 bases and J 3 bases; bases outside gene matches: 6. The PCR was carried out with 60 Vbeta primers and 13 Jbeta primers. Only in-frame clones appear in the TCRdb table, and some are missing; sequencing was by immunoSEQ multiplex PCR. The table has 40,000 to 55,000 clones, around 80% seen once; the top ten hold over 2%. The specimen sequenced was PBMCs. This receptor was taken from a boy aged 5-17 years in good health and CMV-seropositive. The V call is TRBV29-1, the J call TRBJ1-5; TRBD1 agrees at 7 bases. CDR3 in DNA: TGCAGCGCGCTGACAGGGCACAATCAGCCCCAGCATTTT. Its translation is CSALTGHNQPQHF.